The 9 T cell receptor beta chains below all came from one sample that was sequenced in a study. TCRdb reprocessed the 5' RACE reads via MiXCR and lists one record per CDR3 protein. Of thousands of distinct CDR3 sequences in the sample, approximately 50% were seen once. Treg sorting used a CD4+CD25+CD127-/low gate. The sequenced material came from Tregs sorted from a lymph node. All receptors come from a female donor with breast cancer.

This clonotype was observed a few times. V and J are TRBV20-1 and TRBJ1-5, with D unresolved. The CDR3 length is 14 residues. From germline, CDR1 is DFQATT and CDR2 SNEGSKA (reference sequence). The V end was cut by 1 base, the J end by 4 bases, with 11 bases between. As DNA, the CDR3 is TGCAGTGCTAGAGCGGCAAGGGAAAATCAGCCCCAGCATTTT. The encoded protein is CSARAARENQPQHF.

This clonotype appeared a few times. The chain joins TRBV5-1 to TRBJ2-7, with 9 bases aligning to TRBD2. In germline, CDR1 is SGHRS, CDR2 YFSETQ. This CDR3 spans 14 amino acids. Unmatched junction bases numbered 5, after V lost 4 bases and J lost 3 bases. CDR3 DNA sequence: TGCGCCAGCAGCGTTGCTAGCGGGAACTACGAGCAGTACTTC. It yields the protein CASSVASGNYEQYF. The entire variable domain, with the rest obtained from reference TRBV5-1 and TRBJ2-7, is as follows: KAGVTQTPRYLIKTRGQQVTLSCSPISGHRSVSWYQQTPGQGLQFLFEYFSETQRNKGNFPGRFSGRQFSNSRSEMNVSTLELGDSALYLCASSVASGNYEQYFGPGTRLTVT.

The rearrangement joins TRBV4-1 to TRBJ2-5, with D possibly matching TRBD2 (5 bases). This CDR3 has 14 amino acids. Between the trimmed V and J ends, which lost 0 bases and 5 bases, there was a span of 10 bases. Germline CDR1 reads MGHRA; CDR2 reads YSYEKL. The CDR3 DNA sequence: TGCGCCAGCAGCCAAGAAGAGGGATTGGAGACCCAGTACTTC. Protein product: CASSQEEGLETQYF.

This sequence joins TRBV29-1 and TRBJ2-6; 8 positions match TRBD1. V shed 7 bases, J shed 0 bases, and the junction held 5 bases outside the gene matches. Germline V gene sequence: CDR1 SQVTM, CDR2 ANQGSEA. The CDR3 sequence is 15 residues long. The CDR3, as DNA: TGCAGCGCAGGGACAGGCGTCTCTGGGGCCAACGTCCTGACTTTC. This translates into CSAGTGVSGANVLTF.

This clonotype was counted between two and nine times. The chain has TRBV29-1 and TRBJ2-1; D is perhaps TRBD2 (6 bases). The V and J ends lost 0 bases and 12 bases respectively, with 12 bases between them. CDR3 size: 12 residues. CDR1 and CDR2 (germline): SQVTM, ANQGSEA. The CDR3 reads CSVEEARGWQFF. For the CDR3, the DNA is TGCAGCGTTGAAGAAGCTCGGGGGTGGCAGTTCTTC.

The rearrangement joins TRBV7-9 to TRBJ2-3; D could derive from TRBD1 or TRBD2 (5 bases each). Trimming stripped 5 bases from V and 4 bases from J, with 13 bases between. CDR3 length equals 14 residues. Germline loops: CDR1 SEHNR, CDR2 FQNEAQ (reference sequence). As DNA, the CDR3 is TGTGCCAGCAGCCTCCGGGACGGTTCAGATACGCAGTATTTT. This gives the protein CASSLRDGSDTQYF.

This sequence joins TRBV20-1 and TRBJ2-7; TRBD2 agrees at 8 bases. V was clipped by 0 bases and J by 5 bases; unmatched bases: 6. The CDR3 covers 14 residues. In germline, CDR1 is DFQATT, CDR2 SNEGSKA (reference sequence). The CDR3 reads CSARDAGGIDEQYV. The CDR3 DNA follows: TGCAGTGCTAGAGACGCGGGAGGAATCGACGAGCAGTACGTC.

About this clonotype: The junction differs from germline at one of its ends, possibly a read error. The chain links TRBV29-1 to TRBJ2-2; 10 positions agree with TRBD1. The CDR3 extends over 13 amino acids. Germline lookup yields CDR1 SQVTM and CDR2 ANQGSEA. CDR3 in amino acids: CSVARQGAGKLFF. For the CDR3, the DNA is TGCAGCGTTGCCCGACAGGGGGCCGGGAAGCTGTTTTTT.

This chain links TRBV20-1 with TRBJ2-1, with TRBD2 identical over 11 bases. Trimming took 1 base from V and 0 from J; bases not matched to a gene: 5. The CDR3 length is 17 residues. The germline V gene encodes CDR1 DFQATT and CDR2 SNEGSKA (reference sequence). The CDR3 here is CSARGLAGGHSYNEQFF. CDR3 bases: TGCAGTGCTAGAGGGCTAGCGGGAGGTCACTCCTACAATGAGCAGTTCTTC.